These 11 T cell receptor beta chains were sequenced from one sample in a study of blood T cell repertoires in COVID-19. Clones were read by immunoSEQ multiplex PCR, and TCRdb kept only the in-frame ones, dropping some. Among about 39,000 clones, around 87% were seen once, and the ten largest hold approximately 25%. The sample comprised peripheral blood. All receptors derive from a man aged 50-60 years with active or convalescent COVID-19.

Only one count was recorded for this clone. The rearrangement links TRBV11-2 to TRBJ2-7; 8 bases fit TRBD1. CDR1 SGHAT and CDR2 FQNNGV come from the germline V gene. The CDR3 sequence is 14 residues long. Trimming at V came to 4 bases and at J to 2 bases, leaving 4 bases not matched to a gene. CDR3 coding DNA: TGTGCCAGCAGCTCCGACAGGGGAACCTACGAGCAGTACTTC. It is translated as CASSSDRGTYEQYF.

This clone was found a few times. The chain recombines TRBV6-1 with TRBJ1-1; perhaps TRBD1 as D (6 bases). The CDR3 extends over 15 amino acids. Between the trimmed V and J ends, which lost 3 bases and 0 bases, there was a span of 11 bases. Germline V gives CDR1 MNHNS, CDR2 SASEGT. The CDR3 nucleotides read TGTGCCAGCAGTGAGTACAGGGACATGAACACTGAAGCTTTCTTT. Amino acids: CASSEYRDMNTEAFF.

This chain links TRBV29-1 with TRBJ2-7; 16 nucleotides align to TRBD2. Unmatched junction bases numbered 8, after V lost 6 bases and J lost 0 bases. The CDR3 covers 17 residues. Germline V CDR1 and CDR2: SQVTM, ANQGSEA. CDR3 bases: TGCAGCGTCACCGGGACTAGCGGGAGGGCCACCTCCTACGAGCAGTACTTC. It translates to CSVTGTSGRATSYEQYF.

This clone was counted between two and nine times. The rearrangement links TRBV27 to TRBJ1-2; 7 bases are a match to TRBD1. The germline CDR1 and CDR2 sequences are MNHEY and SMNVEV (reference sequence). V trimming: 5 bases; J trimming: 4 bases; junction bases outside the gene matches: 4. This CDR3 region has 13 residues. The DNA of the CDR3 is TGTGCCAGCAGTGGACAGGACCGCTATGGCTACACCTTC. Amino acids: CASSGQDRYGYTF.

The chain joins TRBV12-5 to TRBJ2-3; TRBD2 matches at 10 bases. Germline V gives CDR1 LGHNT, CDR2 FRNRAP. The V and J ends lost 5 bases and 3 bases, in that order; junction bases with no gene match: 8. The CDR3 sequence is 16 residues long. CDR3 sequence: CASGHGLAGVTDTQYF. The CDR3 DNA follows: TGTGCTAGTGGTCATGGGCTAGCGGGAGTAACAGATACGCAGTATTTT.

The V and J genes are TRBV19 and TRBJ2-1; tentatively, D is TRBD1 (6 bases). Germline CDR1 is LNHDA and CDR2 is SQIVND (reference sequence). Deletions cut 4 bases from V and 10 bases from J, with 14 bases between. The length of the CDR3 is 13 residues. This CDR3 is CASSTVTGTEQFF. Written as DNA, the CDR3 is TGTGCCAGTAGTACCGTAACCGGGACAGAGCAGTTCTTC.

The rearrangement links TRBV18 to TRBJ1-1; 7 bases are shared with TRBD1. CDR1 is KGHSH and CDR2 is LQKENI in the germline V gene. CDR3 length: 11 residues. J lost 8 bases, V lost 5 bases, and 2 bases had no gene match. The CDR3 is CASSSDREAFF. The DNA for the CDR3 is TGTGCCAGCTCATCGGACAGGGAAGCTTTCTTT.

V usage is TRBV4-1 and J usage is TRBJ2-3; TRBD1 matches 8 bases. This CDR3 is 14 amino acids long. V shed 3 bases and J 5 bases; nucleotides not matched to a gene: 4. Germline V gives CDR1 MGHRA, CDR2 YSYEKL. The chain's CDR3 is CASSQITGGDTQYF. CDR3 sequence (DNA): TGCGCCAGCAGCCAGATCACAGGGGGAGATACGCAGTATTTT.

The J gene is TRBJ1-5, the V gene TRBV18; TRBD1 is a possible D gene (5 bases). Germline V CDR1 and CDR2: KGHSH, LQKENI. The CDR3 is 13 amino acids. Trimming shortened V by 3 bases and J by 5 bases, and 8 bases separated the two germline ends. The CDR3 nucleotides read TGTGCCAGCTCACCGCAGGGTTATCAGCCCCAGCATTTT. Translating it yields CASSPQGYQPQHF. The full variable domain, rest sourced from reference TRBV18 and TRBJ1-5, is NAGVMQNPRHLVRRRGQEARLRCSPMKGHSHVYWYRQLPEEGLKFMVYLQKENIIDESGMPKERFSAEFPKEGPSILRIQQVVRGDSAAYFCASSPQGYQPQHFGDGTRLSIL.

The chain couples TRBV5-4 to TRBJ2-5; 11 positions match TRBD2. Germline V gives CDR1 SGHNT, CDR2 YYREEE (reference sequence). The CDR3 is made up of 15 amino acids. With V trimmed by 4 bases and J by 3 bases, 5 bases remained unmatched. The CDR3 DNA reads as TGTGCCAGCAGCGCTTCGACTAGCGGGGAAGAGACCCAGTACTTC. Its protein product is CASSASTSGEETQYF.

This chain connects TRBV19 to TRBJ2-6, with D possibly matching TRBD1 (5 bases). Germline V CDR1 and CDR2: LNHDA, SQIVND (reference sequence). CDR3 size: 17 residues. With 7 bases removed from V and 0 bases from J, the gap between germline ends came to 16 bases. In DNA form, the CDR3 reads TGTGCCAGTAATGGGGAAGGGGTCGACTCTGGGGCCAACGTCCTGACTTTC. Its translation is CASNGEGVDSGANVLTF. Complete variable domain (other parts from reference TRBV19 and TRBJ2-6): DGGITQSPKYLFRKEGQNVTLSCEQNLNHDAMYWYRQDPGQGLRLIYYSQIVNDFQKGDIAEGYSVSREKKESFPLTVTSAQKNPTAFYLCASNGEGVDSGANVLTFGAGSRLTVL.